The present TCR beta chain was sequenced within a study of T cells in Graves' hyperthyroidism and ophthalmopathy. This clonotype was observed many times. Looked up from germline, CDR1 is LGHDT and CDR2 is YNNKEL (reference sequence). This CDR3 comprises 11 residues. The V end was cut by 3 bases, the J end by 14 bases, with 13 bases between. From RNA transcripts, TCR beta CDR3 regions were amplified. The study used the HTBI primer set for a first-round RT-PCR of the TCR CDR3. TCRdb passed the multiplex PCR reads through MiXCR, listing each CDR3 protein once. Of around 350,000 distinct CDR3 sequences listed, over 15% are singletons.

This sequence joins TRBV3-1 and TRBJ1-1; D uncertain. This TCR derives from a woman between 18 and 30 years old with Graves' hyperthyroidism. Sequencing was performed on blood. CDR3 loop: CASSQTQGKFF. The DNA for the CDR3 is TGTGCCAGCAGCCAGACTCAAGGGAAGTTCTTT.